Listed here are 21 T cell receptor beta chains from one sample, sequenced in a study of T cell repertoires in cytomegalovirus infection. These receptors lack a known antigen. TCRdb independently ran MiXCR on the reads; one entry per CDR3 protein. The repertoire consists of about 770,000 distinct CDR3 sequences, with 25% to 35% occurring once and the leading ten covering approximately 14%. This specimen was cultured CD8+ T cells from PBMCs, taken from culture after CMV antigen stimulation. These receptors were obtained from a human donor in good health (CMV status not recorded). Some clones in this sample may be carry-over from other donors' samples.

This chain links TRBV15 with TRBJ1-1, with a weak D call TRBD1 (5 bases). V was shortened by 5 bases and J by 4 bases, with 14 bases between the two germline ends. This CDR3 comprises 14 residues. Looked up from germline, CDR1 is LNHNV and CDR2 is YYDKDF (reference sequence). DNA of the CDR3: TGTGCCACCAGCTTAAAACGGGGGGGCACTGAAGCTTTCTTT. It is translated as CATSLKRGGTEAFF.

The chain recombines TRBV7-6 with TRBJ2-3; unclear D gene. The CDR3 has 15 amino acids. Per the germline V gene, CDR1 is SGHVS and CDR2 is FNYEAQ. V was clipped by 1 base and J by 2 bases, with 10 bases between them. The CDR3 bases are TGTGCCAGCAGCTTAGGCGTGTCGTACACAGATACGCAGTATTTT. This encodes CASSLGVSYTDTQYF.

The chain is built from TRBV7-6 and TRBJ2-1; the D call may be TRBD1 or TRBD2 (5 bases each). Deletions cut 1 base from V and 6 bases from J, with 13 bases between. Germline lookup yields CDR1 SGHVS and CDR2 FNYEAQ. The CDR3 runs 15 residues. Here the CDR3 DNA reads TGTGCCAGCAGCTTAGACCTGGGGACGGTCAATGAGCAGTTCTTC. This sequence encodes CASSLDLGTVNEQFF. Supplemented by reference TRBV7-6 and TRBJ2-1, the full variable domain reads GAGVSQSPRYKVTKRGQDVALRCDPISGHVSLYWYRQALGQGPEFLTYFNYEAQQDKSGLPNDRFSAERPEGSISTLTIQRTEQRDSAMYRCASSLDLGTVNEQFFGPGTRLTVL.

This clonotype was observed many times. This rearrangement joins TRBV7-2 to TRBJ2-3, with 9 nucleotides matching TRBD2. There are 16 residues in the CDR3. V was pared by 2 bases and J by 3 bases, with 6 bases of the junction left unmatched. Germline V CDR1 and CDR2: SGHTA, FQGNSA. Here the CDR3 DNA reads TGTGCCAGCAGCTTAAGTCTAGCGGGAATGACAGATACGCAGTATTTT. Its translation is CASSLSLAGMTDTQYF.

The chain carries TRBV15 and TRBJ1-1; D gene ambiguous. The germline CDR1 and CDR2 sequences are LNHNV and YYDKDF (reference sequence). CDR3 length: 15 residues. Trimming took 3 bases from V and 0 from J, leaving 11 bases between them. The CDR3 DNA is TGTGCCACCAGCAGCTCTCGGGTCATGAACACTGAAGCTTTCTTT. Translation: CATSSSRVMNTEAFF. The complete variable domain, with remaining parts taken from reference TRBV15 and TRBJ1-1, reads DAMVIQNPRYQVTQFGKPVTLSCSQTLNHNVMYWYQQKSSQAPKLLFHYYDKDFNNEADTPDNFQSRRPNTSFCFLDIRSPGLGDTAMYLCATSSSRVMNTEAFFGQGTRLTVV.

This clonotype occurred many times. The V gene is TRBV12-3 or TRBV12-4, the J gene TRBJ2-1, with TRBD1 as a possible D gene (6 bases). The CDR3 spans 14 residues. The V end was cut by 6 bases, the J end by 5 bases, with 14 bases between. CDR3 in amino acids: CASSHWGQNNEQFF. The CDR3 DNA follows: TGTGCCAGCAGCCACTGGGGGCAGAACAATGAGCAGTTCTTC.

In this sample, this clonotype turned up a few times. V is TRBV4-2 and J is TRBJ2-2; weak D call: TRBD2 (6 bases). V dropped 2 bases and J dropped 7 bases, with 14 bases sitting between them. CDR1 is LGHNA and CDR2 is YNFKEQ in the germline V gene. The CDR3 spans 15 residues. CDR3 nucleotide sequence: TGTGCCAGCAGCCAAAATGCCGCGGGATACGGGGAGCTGTTTTTT. As protein: CASSQNAAGYGELFF.

The count of this clonotype is one. At one boundary the junction diverges from the germline segment, which might be a read error. The chain links TRBV7-6 to TRBJ2-2; 9 nucleotides match TRBD1. Germline V gene data show CDR1 as SGHVS and CDR2 as FNYEAQ. The CDR3 consists of 17 residues. Here the CDR3 DNA reads TGTGCCAGCAGCTTCCCCCCGACAGGGGGGAACGCCGGGGAGCTGTTTTTT. This gives the protein CASSFPPTGGNAGELFF.

V usage is TRBV2 and J usage is TRBJ1-1; D call uncertain. V was shortened by 10 bases and J by 3 bases, with 15 bases between the two germline ends. In germline, CDR1 is SNHLY, CDR2 FYNNEI. This CDR3 has 13 residues. In DNA, the CDR3 is TGTGCCACCCCCTTCGGCCGAGACACTGAAGCTTTCTTT. As protein: CATPFGRDTEAFF. The variable domain in full, with the rest retrieved from reference TRBV2 and TRBJ1-1, is EPEVTQTPSHQVTQMGQEVILRCVPISNHLYFYWYRQILGQKVEFLVSFYNNEISEKSEIFDDQFSVERPDGSNFTLKIRSTKLEDSAMYFCATPFGRDTEAFFGQGTRLTVV.

In DNA, the CDR3 is TGTGCCAGCAGCTTGGCAGGGGGCGAGTCTGGGGCCAACGTCCTGACTTTC. It specifies CASSLAGGESGANVLTF. The V call is TRBV7-9, the J call TRBJ2-6; 8 positions match TRBD1. This CDR3 has 17 amino acids. CDR1 is SEHNR and CDR2 is FQNEAQ in the germline V gene (reference sequence). V dropped 3 bases and J dropped 1; count of bases not matched to a gene: 5.

This clonotype was seen ten or more times. V is TRBV7-2 and J is TRBJ2-2, with D uncertain. This CDR3 contains 15 residues. Trimming cost V 8 bases and J 8 bases, with 21 bases left between them. Looked up from germline, CDR1 is SGHTA and CDR2 is FQGNSA. In DNA form, the CDR3 reads TGTGCCAGCTCCTTCGAGACCGCGACCCCTGGGGAGCTGTTTTTT. Protein sequence: CASSFETATPGELFF.

Remarks on this clonotype: A read error may account for a junction end that differs from germline. The chain carries TRBV4-3 and TRBJ2-1, with D unresolved. This CDR3 is 15 amino acids long. Per the germline V gene, CDR1 is LGHNA and CDR2 is YSLEER. Here the CDR3 DNA reads TGCGCCAGCAGCCCCCTAATTGGCTCCAACAATGAGCAGTTCTTC. As protein: CASSPLIGSNNEQFF.

This clonotype was picked up many times. The chain carries TRBV7-9 and TRBJ1-1; 8 bases map to TRBD1. The J segment lost 5 bases and the V segment lost 1 base, leaving 3 bases of the junction unmatched. The CDR3 totals 14 residues. The V gene's germline CDR1 is SEHNR and CDR2 FQNEAQ (reference sequence). The CDR3 spells CASSLGTGWTEAFF. The CDR3, as DNA: TGTGCCAGCAGCTTAGGGACAGGGTGGACTGAAGCTTTCTTT.

Ten or more counts support this clonotype. V is TRBV7-8 and J is TRBJ2-2, with 15 bases matching TRBD2. V was clipped by 4 bases and J by 6 bases; unmatched bases: 12. Germline CDR1 is SGHVS and CDR2 is FQNEAQ. CDR3 length: 19 amino acids. The CDR3 region is CASSSPRTSGGALSGELFF. In DNA form, the CDR3 reads TGTGCCAGCAGCTCCCCCAGGACTAGCGGGGGGGCGTTATCCGGGGAGCTGTTTTTT.

This clonotype was seen a handful of times. The chain combines TRBV27 with TRBJ2-7, with D maybe TRBD1 (5 bases). Per the germline V gene, CDR1 is MNHEY and CDR2 is SMNVEV (reference sequence). This CDR3 is built from 15 residues. V dropped 2 bases and J dropped 3 bases, with 14 bases sitting between them. CDR3 in amino acids: CASSLSQGEDYEQYF. CDR3 DNA sequence: TGTGCCAGCAGTTTAAGCCAGGGTGAAGACTACGAGCAGTACTTC.

The gene calls are TRBV7-2 and TRBJ2-5; TRBD2 might be the D (6 bases). In germline, CDR1 is SGHTA, CDR2 FQGNSA. The CDR3 runs 16 residues. Trimming shortened V by 2 bases and J by 4 bases, and 17 bases separated the two germline ends. CDR3 sequence reads: CASSLRLGGVGETQYF. As DNA, the CDR3 is TGTGCCAGCAGCTTAAGATTGGGCGGGGTGGGAGAGACCCAGTACTTC.

This clonotype was seen ten or more times. This may stem from a read error, because a much larger clone lies one nucleotide away. This chain uses TRBV9 with TRBJ2-2; D not certain. Germline-derived CDR1 and CDR2 are SGDLS and YYNGEE. CDR3 length: 12 amino acids. Trimming took 2 bases from V and 2 from J, leaving 1 base between them. In DNA form, the CDR3 reads TGTGCCAGCAGCGTTAACACCGGGGAGCTGTTTTTT. This translates into CASSVNTGELFF.

This clonotype showed up many times. CDR3 in DNA: TGTGCCAGCAGTTTACCCGGTCGACATGGTAATGAAAAACTGTTTTTT. Translation: CASSLPGRHGNEKLFF. This chain links TRBV12-3 or TRBV12-4 with TRBJ1-4; D ambiguous. Trimming took off 2 bases at V and 4 bases at J, with 14 bases between the two ends. The CDR3 spans 16 residues.

This clonotype was recorded at least ten times. This chain links TRBV7-2 with TRBJ1-5; tentative D call: TRBD1 (6 bases). The germline V gene has CDR1 SGHTA and CDR2 FQGNSA. This CDR3 region has 15 residues. V was cut by 1 base and J by 4 bases, with 11 bases left in between. CDR3 nucleotide sequence: TGTGCCAGCAGCTTAGGGGGGGGCCGAAATCAGCCCCAGCATTTT. It encodes CASSLGGGRNQPQHF.

In its sample, this clonotype was seen many times. J is TRBJ2-1 and V is TRBV27; 13 nucleotides agree with TRBD2. This CDR3 comprises 14 residues. The V segment lost 5 bases and the J segment 9 bases; nucleotides outside the gene matches: 4. Germline V CDR1 and CDR2: MNHEY, SMNVEV (reference sequence). The CDR3 loop is CASSPRLAGGEQFF. CDR3 sequence (DNA): TGTGCCAGCAGTCCAAGACTAGCGGGGGGTGAGCAGTTCTTC.

This clonotype was counted once. The CDR3 nucleotides read TGTGCCAGCAGCCAGGAAATCAGTCTGAACACTGAAGCTTTCTTT. Translation gives CASSQEISLNTEAFF. The chain has TRBV7-6 and TRBJ1-1; the D is unclear. The CDR3 length is 15 residues. Germline values: CDR1 SGHVS, CDR2 FNYEAQ. Trimming left V 5 bases short and J 0 bases short, with 13 bases between.